The 11 T cell receptor beta chains listed next were all sequenced from one sample in a study of blood T cell repertoires in COVID-19. Some clones are missing from TCRdb's copy, which holds only in-frame ones; the method was immunoSEQ multiplex PCR. The data contain about 100,000 clones, approximately 90% of them singletons. Material for sequencing was peripheral blood. These receptors were collected from a man aged 45-60 years with active COVID-19.

The rearrangement links TRBV6-5 to TRBJ2-7; 10 bases agree with TRBD1. V gave up 5 bases and J gave up 0 bases; unmatched junction bases: 4. This CDR3 has 15 residues. Germline CDR1 and CDR2: MNHEY and SVGAGI. CDR3 sequence (DNA): TGTGCCAGCAGTCGACAGGGGGCTTTCTCCTACGAGCAGTACTTC. It codes for CASSRQGAFSYEQYF.

The gene calls are TRBV18 and TRBJ2-7; no reliable D call. Germline V gene lookup returns CDR1 KGHSH and CDR2 LQKENI. The CDR3 loop spans 13 amino acids. V dropped 4 bases and J dropped 3 bases, with 10 bases sitting between them. CDR3 loop: CASSRPPNYEQYF. In DNA, the CDR3 is TGTGCCAGCTCACGACCTCCTAACTACGAGCAGTACTTC.

V and J are TRBV18 and TRBJ2-6; 12 bases fit TRBD2. This CDR3 contains 20 residues. Germline V gene sequence: CDR1 KGHSH, CDR2 LQKENI. J lost 0 bases, V lost 0 bases, and 6 bases had no gene match. CDR3 DNA sequence: TGTGCCAGCTCACCACCGAGGACTAGCGGGGCCAGCTCTGGGGCCAACGTCCTGACTTTC. Translated: CASSPPRTSGASSGANVLTF.

The V and J genes are TRBV7-2 and TRBJ2-1; TRBD2 aligns across 11 bases. Trimming at V came to 5 bases and at J to 8 bases, leaving 8 bases not matched to a gene. CDR3 length: 15 amino acids. Germline V gene lookup returns CDR1 SGHTA and CDR2 FQGNSA. The CDR3 nucleotides read TGTGCCAGCAGCCCCGTAGCGGGGGGGCCCTATGAGCAGTTCTTC. Translation gives CASSPVAGGPYEQFF. Full variable domain (remainder filled in from reference TRBV7-2 and TRBJ2-1): GAGVSQSPSNKVTEKGKDVELRCDPISGHTALYWYRQSLGQGLEFLIYFQGNSAPDKSGLPSDRFSAERTGGSVSTLTIQRTQQEDSAVYLCASSPVAGGPYEQFFGPGTRLTVL.

J is TRBJ1-4 and V is TRBV18; maybe TRBD1 (5 bases). Germline CDR1 and CDR2: KGHSH and LQKENI. The V end was cut by 10 bases, the J end by 8 bases, with 17 bases between. This CDR3 comprises 13 residues. The CDR3 region has the DNA TGTGCCACCACTGTAGGGGCCGGGGAAAAACTGTTTTTT. This codes for CATTVGAGEKLFF.

This clone was counted between two and nine times. The chain joins TRBV30 to TRBJ1-2; D possibly corresponds to TRBD1 (6 bases). The germline CDR1 and CDR2 sequences are GTSNPN and SVGIG (reference sequence). The V end was cut by 5 bases, the J end by 4 bases, with 11 bases between. The length of the CDR3 is 12 residues. CDR3 sequence: CAWDRYPYGYTF. The CDR3 DNA sequence: TGTGCCTGGGACAGGTATCCCTATGGCTACACCTTC.

The chain carries TRBV5-1 and TRBJ2-7; D possibly corresponds to TRBD2 (6 bases). Trimming took off 2 bases at V and 2 bases at J, with 14 bases between the two ends. Germline V CDR1 and CDR2: SGHRS, YFSETQ. The CDR3 consists of 15 residues. The DNA for the CDR3 is TGCGCCAGCAGCTTTGGCGGGGTAAAAACCTACGAGCAGTACTTC. As protein: CASSFGGVKTYEQYF.

V usage is TRBV4-1 and J usage is TRBJ2-1, with 8 bases identical to TRBD2. Trimming cost V 0 bases and J 10 bases; bases outside gene matches: 11. This CDR3 comprises 16 residues. Germline CDR1 and CDR2: MGHRA and YSYEKL. CDR3 DNA sequence: TGCGCCAGCAGCCAAGACCCCCGCGGGGGGCGTGAGGAGCAGTTCTTC. This translates into CASSQDPRGGREEQFF.

The rearrangement joins TRBV21-1 to TRBJ2-7; the table's D call, TRBD2, was not checked against the DNA. TRBV21-1 is an annotated pseudogene. This CDR3 region has 17 residues. This chain's CDR3 is CASSKGARDEVFYEQYF. CDR3 DNA: TGTGCCAGCAGCAAAGGGGCCCGGGATGAAGTCTTTTACGAGCAGTACTTC.

This clone occurred once. This chain joins TRBV7-2 and TRBJ2-5, with TRBD2 identical over 10 bases. With 1 base clipped from V and 5 bases from J, the junction kept 4 bases outside the gene matches. Looked up from germline, CDR1 is SGHTA and CDR2 is FQGNSA. There are 15 residues in the CDR3. The CDR3 spells CASSLGAGGRETQYF. The CDR3 DNA reads TGTGCCAGCAGCTTAGGAGCGGGGGGGCGGGAGACCCAGTACTTC.

The gene calls are TRBV27 and TRBJ2-5; unclear D gene. The CDR3 covers 16 residues. Trimming cost V 7 bases and J 2 bases, with 20 bases left between them. Germline V gene data show CDR1 as MNHEY and CDR2 as SMNVEV (reference sequence). CDR3 protein: CASTTYGSARQETQYF. The CDR3 region has the DNA TGTGCCAGCACCACCTATGGGTCGGCCAGGCAAGAGACCCAGTACTTC.